This TCR beta chain was sequenced during a study of long-term antiretroviral therapy in people with HIV. An immunoSEQ assay, version v3.0, was performed at survey level. Profiled with immunoSEQ multiplex PCR; TCRdb holds only in-frame clones, not every one. This repertoire shows around 21,000 clones, over 65% found once; its top ten account for approximately 4.5%. Of note for this clone: What it binds is unknown.

Findings and caveats of the study: The ART regimens used between the mid-2000s and the late 2010s may be less effective than current ones. Records did not include ART adherence, viral resistance or therapy changes. Clones with expansion before ART led the repertoire at all time points.

The sample in question was unsorted PBMCs, obtained approximately 5.7 years after starting antiretroviral therapy. This sequence was found in a young man with HIV.

The DNA of the CDR3 is TGTGCCAGCAGCTGGACGGGGGGAGATACGCAGTATTTT. Amino acid sequence: CASSWTGGDTQYF. V and J are TRBV5-6 and TRBJ2-3, with 7 bases identical to TRBD2. The CDR3 has 13 residues. Germline CDR1 reads SGHDT; CDR2 reads YYEEEE. V was pared by 3 bases and J by 5 bases, with 3 bases of the junction left unmatched.